This T cell receptor (beta chain) was profiled in a study of blood T cell repertoires in COVID-19 (TCRdb year 2020). About the investigation overall: Samples covering the acute and convalescent phases of COVID-19 were provided by collaborators in the United States, Italy and Spain. The prospective study material was composed of cDNA or gDNA derived from T cells, B-cell-depleted T cells, or PBMCs. The dataset comprised deeply sampled blood TCRbeta repertoires from subjects exposed to, actively infected with, or recovered from COVID-19. A freely available public database, intended as a resource for researchers studying the immune response to SARS-CoV-2, is where the repertoires were released. Samples were obtained from the ongoing ImmuneRACE study (first 160 participants) and from roughly 1,300 subjects provided by 6 global collaborators. Nearly every sample came with metadata listing a de-identified subject ID, COVID-19 status, age in years and sex. Where HLA class I and class II types were available, the types were taken from metadata supplied by the sample provider, not from assay-based typing.

Overall study outcomes, separate from this receptor: The quantity of clinical and demographic metadata differed by source and by participant and was supplied without curation.

Participants in the prospective study were enrolled through a virtual design, were aged about 18 to 89 years, and lived in roughly 24 United States geographic areas. In the prospective study, cohorts were assigned on the basis of participant-reported clinical history obtained from a screening survey and a study questionnaire. Each participant in the prospective study had whole blood, serum and a nasopharyngeal or oropharyngeal swab collected by mobile phlebotomists. Over a roughly 2-month period, participants in the prospective study had the option of providing additional blood draws and questionnaires. Prospective study blood samples were shipped either frozen or at room temperature before DNA extraction. Reading from cysteine to phenylalanine, the CDR3 counts 19 amino acids. The entry retains the CDR3 DNA only, 57 bases that are in frame from base 1. V ends up 6 bases short and J 3 bases short, with an unmatched junction base count of 10. The germline V gene (reference sequence) supplies CDR1 LNHDA and CDR2 SQIVND.

TCRbeta CDR3 regions were amplified from genomic DNA using the immunoSEQ Assay, a bias-controlled multiplex PCR. As for the original processing: Nucleated cell counts per sample were estimated from amplification of reference gene primers within the assay. To quantify the absolute abundance of each unique TCRbeta CDR3 rearrangement, sequence reads were collapsed and filtered. Productive Simpson clonality was computed per sample as the square root of Simpson's diversity index over productive rearrangements. TCRdb holds this immuneACCESS table with in-frame rearrangements only. Some clones are missing; in checked studies, unresolved V genes explain under half, and the rest has no known cause. D and trimming were read from the DNA, whereas the V and J calls and clone size are those reported in that table. In this sample the table shows about 250,000 clones, approximately 85% of which occur a single time. The leading ten clones occupy 9.1% of the sample.

Of note for this clone: Its antigen target is currently unknown. Base quality data are lacking; no much larger clone is found one base away.

This clonotype was obtained from a woman aged 50 to 60 with acute COVID-19. Sequenced material: PBMCs or T cells enriched from blood (not recorded which). The V and J segments used are TRBV19 and TRBJ2-6; 14 junctional bases match TRBD2. The CDR3 reads CASSRTSGGTSNGANVLTF. The nucleotides read TGTGCCAGTAGCCGGACTAGCGGGGGGACTAGTAATGGGGCCAACGTCCTGACTTTC.